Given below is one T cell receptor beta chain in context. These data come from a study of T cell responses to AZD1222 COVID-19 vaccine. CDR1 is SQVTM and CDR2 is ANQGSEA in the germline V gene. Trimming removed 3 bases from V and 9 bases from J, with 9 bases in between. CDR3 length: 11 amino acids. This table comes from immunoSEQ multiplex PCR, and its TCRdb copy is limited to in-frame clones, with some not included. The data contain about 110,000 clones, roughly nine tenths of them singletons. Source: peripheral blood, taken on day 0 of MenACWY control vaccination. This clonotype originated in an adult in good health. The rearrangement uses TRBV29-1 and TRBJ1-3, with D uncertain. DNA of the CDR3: TGCAGCGTTGATTCCGTGGGCACCATATATTTT. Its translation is CSVDSVGTIYF.